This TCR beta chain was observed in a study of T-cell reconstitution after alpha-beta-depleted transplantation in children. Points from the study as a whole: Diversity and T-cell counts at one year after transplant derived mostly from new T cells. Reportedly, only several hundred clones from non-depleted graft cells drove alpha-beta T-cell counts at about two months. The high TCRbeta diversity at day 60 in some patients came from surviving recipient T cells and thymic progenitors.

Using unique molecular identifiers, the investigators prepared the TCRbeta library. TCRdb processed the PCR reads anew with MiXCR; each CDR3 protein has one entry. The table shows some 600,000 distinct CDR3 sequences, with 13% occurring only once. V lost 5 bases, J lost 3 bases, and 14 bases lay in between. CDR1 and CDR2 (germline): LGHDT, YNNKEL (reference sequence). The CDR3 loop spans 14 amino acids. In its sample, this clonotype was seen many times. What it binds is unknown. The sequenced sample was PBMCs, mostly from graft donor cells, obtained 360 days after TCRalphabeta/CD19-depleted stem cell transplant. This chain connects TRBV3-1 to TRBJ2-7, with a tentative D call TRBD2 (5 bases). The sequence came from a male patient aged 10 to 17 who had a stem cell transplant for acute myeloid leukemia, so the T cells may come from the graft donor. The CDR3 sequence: CASSSRGSDYEQYF. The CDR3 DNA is TGTGCCAGCAGCTCCCGGGGATCAGACTACGAGCAGTACTTC.